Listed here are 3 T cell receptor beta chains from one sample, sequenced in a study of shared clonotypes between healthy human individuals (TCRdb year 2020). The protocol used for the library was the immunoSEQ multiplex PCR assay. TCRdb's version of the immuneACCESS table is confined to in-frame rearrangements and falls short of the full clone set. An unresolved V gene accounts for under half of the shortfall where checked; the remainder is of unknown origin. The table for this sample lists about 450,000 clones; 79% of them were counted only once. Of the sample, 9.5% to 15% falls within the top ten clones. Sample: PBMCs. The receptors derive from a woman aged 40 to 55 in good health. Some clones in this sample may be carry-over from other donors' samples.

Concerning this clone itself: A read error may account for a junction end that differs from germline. The CDR3 bases are TGTGTCAGCAGCTTACAGGAAGGGGGCACTCAGCATTTT. Its translation is CVSSLQEGGTQHF. The chain employs TRBV7-8 and TRBJ1-5; 7 nucleotides line up with TRBD1. CDR1 is SGHVS and CDR2 is FQNEAQ in the germline V gene. The CDR3 loop spans 13 amino acids.

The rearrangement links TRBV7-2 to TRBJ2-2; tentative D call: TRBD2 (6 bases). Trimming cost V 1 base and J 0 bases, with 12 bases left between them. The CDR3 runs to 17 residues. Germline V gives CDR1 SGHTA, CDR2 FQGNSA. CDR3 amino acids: CASSLDGGTANTGELFF. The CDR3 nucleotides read TGTGCCAGCAGCTTAGATGGGGGGACGGCGAACACCGGGGAGCTGTTTTTT.

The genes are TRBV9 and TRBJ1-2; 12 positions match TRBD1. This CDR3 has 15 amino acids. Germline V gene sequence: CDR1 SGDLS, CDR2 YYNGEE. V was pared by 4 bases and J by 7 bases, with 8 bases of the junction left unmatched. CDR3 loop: CASSPPGQGARGYTF. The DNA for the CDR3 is TGTGCCAGCAGCCCTCCGGGACAGGGGGCGCGTGGCTACACCTTC.